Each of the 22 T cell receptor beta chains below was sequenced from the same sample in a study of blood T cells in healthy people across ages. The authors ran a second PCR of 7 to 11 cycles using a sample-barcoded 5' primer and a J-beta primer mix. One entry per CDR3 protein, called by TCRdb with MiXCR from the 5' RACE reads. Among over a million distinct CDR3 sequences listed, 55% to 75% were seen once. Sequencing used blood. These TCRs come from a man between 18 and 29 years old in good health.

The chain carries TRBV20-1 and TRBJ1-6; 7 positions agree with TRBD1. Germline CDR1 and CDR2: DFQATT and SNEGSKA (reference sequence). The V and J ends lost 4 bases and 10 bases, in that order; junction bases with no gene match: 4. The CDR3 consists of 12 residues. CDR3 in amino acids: CSAKGTASPLHF. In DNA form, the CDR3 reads TGCAGTGCTAAAGGGACAGCCTCACCCCTCCACTTT.

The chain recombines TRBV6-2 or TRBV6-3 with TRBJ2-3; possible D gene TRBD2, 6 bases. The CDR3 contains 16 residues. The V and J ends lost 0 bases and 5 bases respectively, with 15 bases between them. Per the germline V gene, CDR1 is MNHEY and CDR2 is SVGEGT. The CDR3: CASSYSSAGNGDTQYF. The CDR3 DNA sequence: TGTGCCAGCAGTTACTCTTCGGCGGGGAATGGAGATACGCAGTATTTT.

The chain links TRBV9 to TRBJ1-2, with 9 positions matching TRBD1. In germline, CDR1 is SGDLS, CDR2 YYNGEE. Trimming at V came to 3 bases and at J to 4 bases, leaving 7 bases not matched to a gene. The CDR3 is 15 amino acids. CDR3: CASSGGQDRGYGYTF. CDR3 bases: TGTGCCAGCAGCGGAGGACAGGACAGGGGCTATGGCTACACCTTC.

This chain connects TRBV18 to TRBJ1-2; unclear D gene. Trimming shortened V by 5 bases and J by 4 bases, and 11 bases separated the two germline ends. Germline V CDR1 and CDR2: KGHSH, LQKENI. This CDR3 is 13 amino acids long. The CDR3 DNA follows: TGTGCCAGCTCATCGAAGGACCGCTATGGCTACACCTTC. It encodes CASSSKDRYGYTF.

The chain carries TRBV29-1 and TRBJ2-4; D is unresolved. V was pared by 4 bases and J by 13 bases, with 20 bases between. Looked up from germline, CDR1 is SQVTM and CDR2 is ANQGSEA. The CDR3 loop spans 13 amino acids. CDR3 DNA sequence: TGCAGCGTTGTCAAGGCACCAGGCAATGAGCAGTACTTC. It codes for CSVVKAPGNEQYF.

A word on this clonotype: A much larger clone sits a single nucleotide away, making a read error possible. The CDR3 protein is CASSPDWSSYNEQFF. As DNA, the CDR3 is TGTGCCAGCAGCCCCGACTGGAGCTCCTACAATGAGCAGTTCTTC. The chain has TRBV13 and TRBJ2-1; D not resolved. Germline CDR1 and CDR2: PRHDT and FYEKMQ (reference sequence). V was pared by 5 bases and J by 0 bases, with 11 bases between. The CDR3 totals 15 residues.

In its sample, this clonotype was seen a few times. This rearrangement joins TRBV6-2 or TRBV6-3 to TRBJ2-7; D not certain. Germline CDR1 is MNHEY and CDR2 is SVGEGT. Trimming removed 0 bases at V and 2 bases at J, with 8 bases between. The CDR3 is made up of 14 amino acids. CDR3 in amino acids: CASSYSSPPYEQYF. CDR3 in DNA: TGTGCCAGCAGTTACTCGAGTCCCCCCTACGAGCAGTACTTC.

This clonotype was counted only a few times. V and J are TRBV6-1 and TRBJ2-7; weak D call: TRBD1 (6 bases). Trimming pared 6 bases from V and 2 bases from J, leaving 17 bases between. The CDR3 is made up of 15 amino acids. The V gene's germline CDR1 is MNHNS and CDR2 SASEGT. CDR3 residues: CASSPPAGEPYEQYF. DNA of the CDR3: TGTGCCAGCAGCCCCCCGGCAGGGGAACCCTACGAGCAGTACTTC.

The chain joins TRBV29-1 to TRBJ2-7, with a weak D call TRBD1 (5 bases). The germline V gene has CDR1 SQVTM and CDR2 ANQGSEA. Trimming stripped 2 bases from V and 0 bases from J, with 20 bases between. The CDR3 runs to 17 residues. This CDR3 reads CSVEIGFEQEGSYEQYF. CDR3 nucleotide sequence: TGCAGCGTTGAAATAGGGTTCGAACAGGAAGGCTCCTACGAGCAGTACTTC.

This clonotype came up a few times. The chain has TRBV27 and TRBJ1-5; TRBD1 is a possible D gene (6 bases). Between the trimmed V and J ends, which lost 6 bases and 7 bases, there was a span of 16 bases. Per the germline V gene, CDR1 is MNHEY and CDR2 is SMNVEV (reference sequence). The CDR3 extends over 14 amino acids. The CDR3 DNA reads TGTGCCAGCAGCCGGGGGGGGCCAGGACAGCCCCAGCATTTT. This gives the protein CASSRGGPGQPQHF.

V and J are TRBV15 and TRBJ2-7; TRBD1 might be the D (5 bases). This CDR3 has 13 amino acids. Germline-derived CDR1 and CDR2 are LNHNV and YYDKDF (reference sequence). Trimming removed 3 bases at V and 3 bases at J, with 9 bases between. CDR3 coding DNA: TGTGCCACCAGCAGCCGACAGTACTACGAGCAGTACTTC. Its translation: CATSSRQYYEQYF.

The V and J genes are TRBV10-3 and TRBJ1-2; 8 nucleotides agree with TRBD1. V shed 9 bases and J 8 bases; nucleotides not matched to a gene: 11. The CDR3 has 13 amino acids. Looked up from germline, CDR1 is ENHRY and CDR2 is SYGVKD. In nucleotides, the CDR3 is TGTGCCATGCAAGAGACAGGGGCTGAAGGCTACACCTTC. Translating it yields CAMQETGAEGYTF.

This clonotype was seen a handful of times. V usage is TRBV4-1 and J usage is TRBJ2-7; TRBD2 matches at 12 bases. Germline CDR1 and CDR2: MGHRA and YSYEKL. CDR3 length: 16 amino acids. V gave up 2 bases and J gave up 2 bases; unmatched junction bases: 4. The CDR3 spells CASSQTSSGGAYEQYF. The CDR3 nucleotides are TGCGCCAGCAGCCAAACCTCTAGCGGGGGGGCCTACGAGCAGTACTTC.

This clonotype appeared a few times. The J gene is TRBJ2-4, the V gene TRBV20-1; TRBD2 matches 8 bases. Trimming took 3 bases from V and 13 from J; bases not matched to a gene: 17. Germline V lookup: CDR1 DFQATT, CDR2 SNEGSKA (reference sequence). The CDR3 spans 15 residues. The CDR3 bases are TGCAGTGCTAGTAACCCGGGGGGGACACGACGAGAGCAGTACTTC. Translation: CSASNPGGTRREQYF.

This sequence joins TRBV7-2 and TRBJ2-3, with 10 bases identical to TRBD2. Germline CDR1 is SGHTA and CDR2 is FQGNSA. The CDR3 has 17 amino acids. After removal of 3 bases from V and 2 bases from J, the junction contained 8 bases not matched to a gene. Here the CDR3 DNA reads TGTGCCAGCAGCTTTCCGGCTAGCGGGGGAAACACAGATACGCAGTATTTT. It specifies CASSFPASGGNTDTQYF.

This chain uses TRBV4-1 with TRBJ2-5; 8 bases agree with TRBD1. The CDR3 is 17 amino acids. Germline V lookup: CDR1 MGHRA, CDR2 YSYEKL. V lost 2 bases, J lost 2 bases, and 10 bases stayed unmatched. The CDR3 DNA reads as TGCGCCAGCAGCCAACCTAAGACAGGGGCGCATCAAGAGACCCAGTACTTC. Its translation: CASSQPKTGAHQETQYF.

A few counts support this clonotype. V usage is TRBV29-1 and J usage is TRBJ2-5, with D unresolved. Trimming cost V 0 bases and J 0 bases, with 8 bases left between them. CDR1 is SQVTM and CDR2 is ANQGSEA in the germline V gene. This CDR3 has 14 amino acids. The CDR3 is CSVEDFTHQETQYF. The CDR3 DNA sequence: TGCAGCGTTGAAGATTTCACGCACCAAGAGACCCAGTACTTC. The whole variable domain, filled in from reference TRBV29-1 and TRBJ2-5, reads SAVISQKPSRDICQRGTSLTIQCQVDSQVTMMFWYRQQPGQSLTLIATANQGSEATYESGFVIDKFPISRPNLTFSTLTVSNMSPEDSSIYLCSVEDFTHQETQYFGPGTRLLVL.

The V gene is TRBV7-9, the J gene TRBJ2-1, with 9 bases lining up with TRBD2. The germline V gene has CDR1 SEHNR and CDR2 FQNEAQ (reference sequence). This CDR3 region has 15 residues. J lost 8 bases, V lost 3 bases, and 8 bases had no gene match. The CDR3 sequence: CASSFYGTSNDEQFF. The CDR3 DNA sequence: TGTGCCAGCAGCTTTTATGGGACTAGCAACGATGAGCAGTTCTTC.

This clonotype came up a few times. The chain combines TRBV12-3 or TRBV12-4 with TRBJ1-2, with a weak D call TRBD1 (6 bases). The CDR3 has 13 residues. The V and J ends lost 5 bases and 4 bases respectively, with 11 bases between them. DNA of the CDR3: TGTGCCAGCAGTGAGGACAGCATCTATGGCTACACCTTC. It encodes CASSEDSIYGYTF.

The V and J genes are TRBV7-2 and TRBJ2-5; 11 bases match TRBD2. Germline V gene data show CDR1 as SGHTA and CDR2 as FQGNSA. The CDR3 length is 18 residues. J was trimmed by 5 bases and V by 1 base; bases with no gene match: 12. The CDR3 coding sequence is TGTGCCAGCAGCTTAGTAGCGAGGCCTAGCGGGAGGCGGGAGACCCAGTACTTC. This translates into CASSLVARPSGRRETQYF.

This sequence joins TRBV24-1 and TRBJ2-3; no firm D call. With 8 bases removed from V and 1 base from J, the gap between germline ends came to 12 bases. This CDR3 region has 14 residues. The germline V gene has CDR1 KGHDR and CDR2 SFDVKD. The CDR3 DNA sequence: TGTGCCACCAAGAGTCGCCAGGGCACAGATACGCAGTATTTT. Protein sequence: CATKSRQGTDTQYF.

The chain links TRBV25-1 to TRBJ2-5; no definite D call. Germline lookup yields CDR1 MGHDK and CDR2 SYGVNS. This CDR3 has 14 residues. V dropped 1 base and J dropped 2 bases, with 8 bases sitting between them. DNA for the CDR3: TGTGCCAGCAGTGAATTTGGGCCTCAAGAGACCCAGTACTTC. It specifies CASSEFGPQETQYF. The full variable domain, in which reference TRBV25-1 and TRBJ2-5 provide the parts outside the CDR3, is EADIYQTPRYLVIGTGKKITLECSQTMGHDKMYWYQQDPGMELHLIHYSYGVNSTEKGDLSSESTVSRIRTEHFPLTLESARPSHTSQYLCASSEFGPQETQYFGPGTRLLVL.